The clone carrying this T cell receptor beta chain was recorded a few times. Per the original methods: Amplification with reference gene primers provided the estimates of nucleated cell counts. Produced via immunoSEQ multiplex PCR; TCRdb's table is partial and in-frame only. The V and J calls and clone size were taken over from that table, and D and trimming were inferred from the DNA. The table records about 150,000 clones, around nine tenths of them present only once. The data originate from a study of blood T cell repertoires in COVID-19. As for the study in general: Collection of acute and convalescent COVID-19 samples took place in the United States, Italy and Spain. T cells, B-cell-depleted T cells, or PBMCs supplied cDNA or gDNA.

The sequence was obtained from a man over 45 with acute or convalescent COVID-19. Material: peripheral blood.

CDR3 in amino acids: CASSLQGNQPQHF. The CDR3 nucleotides read TGTGCCAGCAGCTTACAGGGCAATCAGCCCCAGCATTTT. The gene calls are TRBV7-2 and TRBJ1-5; D ambiguous. The CDR3 is made up of 13 amino acids. Germline values: CDR1 SGHTA, CDR2 FQGNSA. V lost 2 bases to trimming and J lost 2 bases, with 4 bases between them.